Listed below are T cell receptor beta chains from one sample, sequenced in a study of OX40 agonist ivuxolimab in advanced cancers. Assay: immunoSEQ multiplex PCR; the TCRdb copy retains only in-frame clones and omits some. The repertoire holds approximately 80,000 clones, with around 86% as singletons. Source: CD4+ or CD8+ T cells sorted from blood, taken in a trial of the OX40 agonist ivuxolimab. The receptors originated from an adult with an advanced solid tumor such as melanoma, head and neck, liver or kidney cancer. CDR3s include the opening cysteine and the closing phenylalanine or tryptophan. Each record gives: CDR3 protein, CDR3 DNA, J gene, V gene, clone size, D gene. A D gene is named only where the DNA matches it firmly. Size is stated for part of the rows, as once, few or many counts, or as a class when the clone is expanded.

CASRGQGKKLFF | TGTGCCAGTAGGGGACAGGGAAAAAAACTGTTTTTT | TRBJ1-4 | TRBV19 | - | TRBD1
CASSLRLAGAGEQFF | TGCGCCAGCAGCTTGCGGCTAGCGGGAGCGGGAGAGCAGTTCTTC | TRBJ2-1 | TRBV5-1 | few | TRBD2
CAISDSRTGVYEQYF | TGTGCCATCAGTGATTCTCGGACAGGGGTATACGAGCAGTACTTC | TRBJ2-7 | TRBV10-3 | once | TRBD1
CASSSRQGETQYF | TGTGCCAGCAGCTCCAGACAGGGGGAGACCCAGTACTTC | TRBJ2-5 | TRBV7-6 | once | TRBD1
CASSAVDNEQFF | TGTGCCAGCAGCGCGGTGGACAATGAGCAGTTCTTC | TRBJ2-1 | TRBV9 | once | -
CASSAGQGGYEQYF | TGTGCCAGCAGTGCCGGACAGGGTGGCTACGAGCAGTACTTC | TRBJ2-7 | TRBV6-1 | - | TRBD1
CAIRQGANTGELFF | TGTGCCATCAGACAGGGGGCTAACACCGGGGAGCTGTTTTTT | TRBJ2-2 | TRBV10-3 | - | TRBD1
CASSSSAGGHTEAFF | TGTGCCAGCAGCTCTTCGGCAGGGGGCCACACTGAAGCTTTCTTT | TRBJ1-1 | TRBV7-2 | - | TRBD1
CASSLVASNTGELFF | TGCGCCAGCAGCTTGGTTGCCTCGAACACCGGGGAGCTGTTTTTT | TRBJ2-2 | TRBV5-1 | - | -
CASSVAGVTGELFF | TGTGCCAGCAGCGTAGCAGGGGTGACCGGGGAGCTGTTTTTT | TRBJ2-2 | TRBV9 | - | -
CATNGGRDTGELFF | TGTGCCACTAACGGGGGGAGAGACACCGGGGAGCTGTTTTTT | TRBJ2-2 | TRBV19 | - | TRBD2
CASSAGLQMQFF | TGTGCCAGCAGTGCGGGACTACAAATGCAGTTCTTC | TRBJ2-1 | TRBV28 | - | TRBD2
CASRPGTSGRYEQYF | TGTGCCAGCAGGCCCGGGACTAGCGGACGTTACGAGCAGTACTTC | TRBJ2-7 | TRBV6-5 | - | TRBD2
CASSLSGPYNEQFF | TGTGCCAGCAGCTTAAGCGGGCCCTACAATGAGCAGTTCTTC | TRBJ2-1 | TRBV5-4 | - | -
CASSLAVGGEQFF | TGTGCCAGCAGCTTAGCGGTGGGAGGTGAGCAGTTCTTC | TRBJ2-1 | TRBV7-7 | - | -
CASSSQPGPSFEQYF | TGTGCCAGCAGTAGTCAGCCGGGACCTTCGTTCGAGCAGTACTTC | TRBJ2-7 | TRBV2 | - | -
CASSIGGLGTEAFF | TGTGCCAGTAGTATAGGGGGGCTGGGGACTGAAGCTTTCTTT | TRBJ1-1 | TRBV19 | - | -
CASSLDTGGPYEQYF | TGCGCCAGCAGCTTGGATACGGGAGGGCCCTACGAGCAGTACTTC | TRBJ2-7 | TRBV5-1 | - | TRBD2
CATGSGTDYEQYF | TGCGCCACTGGATCCGGGACAGACTACGAGCAGTACTTC | TRBJ2-7 | TRBV10-3 | - | TRBD1
CASSYNPGQRNTEAFF | TGTGCCAGCAGCTACAATCCGGGACAGCGGAACACTGAAGCTTTCTTT | TRBJ1-1 | TRBV7-9 | - | TRBD1
CASSSRRGTDFF | TGTGCCAGCAGTTCCCGGAGGGGCACCGACTTCTTC | TRBJ1-2 | TRBV28 | - | -
CASADSSTDTQYF | TGCGCCAGCGCAGATTCTAGCACAGATACGCAGTATTTT | TRBJ2-3 | TRBV5-1 | - | -
CASSQLGQGRPSSYEQYF | TGTGCCAGCAGCCAATTGGGACAGGGACGTCCGAGCTCCTACGAGCAGTACTTC | TRBJ2-7 | TRBV14 | - | TRBD1
CASLEGPRGYEQFF | TGTGCCAGCCTGGAAGGCCCCAGGGGCTATGAGCAGTTCTTC | TRBJ2-1 | TRBV2 | - | -
CASGQGQPQHF | TGTGCCAGCGGACAGGGTCAGCCCCAGCATTTT | TRBJ1-5 | TRBV2 | - | TRBD1
CATSKHGEQETQYF | TGTGCCACCAGCAAACATGGGGAACAAGAGACCCAGTACTTC | TRBJ2-5 | TRBV15 | - | -
CASSRMSGYTF | TGTGCCAGCAGCAGAATGTCGGGCTACACCTTC | TRBJ1-2 | TRBV28 | once | -
CASSQAGLAGQETQYF | TGTGCCAGTTCTCAGGCAGGACTAGCGGGACAAGAGACCCAGTACTTC | TRBJ2-5 | TRBV19 | - | TRBD2
CASSVWGADTQYF | TGTGCCAGCAGTGTTTGGGGGGCAGATACGCAGTATTTT | TRBJ2-3 | TRBV2 | - | -
CASSSSDTQYF | TGTGCCAGCAGCTCGTCGGATACGCAGTATTTT | TRBJ2-3 | TRBV13 | - | -
CAISSDPNTEAFF | TGTGCCATCAGCTCAGACCCGAACACTGAAGCTTTCTTT | TRBJ1-1 | TRBV10-3 | - | -
CASSSSPGQVFTDTQYF | TGCGCCAGCAGCTCCAGTCCGGGACAGGTCTTCACAGATACGCAGTATTTT | TRBJ2-3 | TRBV5-1 | few | TRBD1
CAGRDSTNYGYTF | TGTGCCGGAAGGGACAGCACCAACTATGGCTACACCTTC | TRBJ1-2 | TRBV28 | - | TRBD1
CASSHLGTDQETQYF | TGCGCCAGCAGCCATCTTGGGACGGATCAAGAGACCCAGTACTTC | TRBJ2-5 | TRBV4-1 | - | -
CASSTGQGGYNEQFF | TGTGCCAGCAGCACGGGACAGGGTGGCTACAATGAGCAGTTCTTC | TRBJ2-1 | TRBV5-4 | - | TRBD1
CSVELGQGNTEAFF | TGCAGCGTTGAGCTGGGGCAGGGTAACACTGAAGCTTTCTTT | TRBJ1-1 | TRBV29-1 | - | -
CASSLSTGYGYTF | TGTGCCAGCAGCCTGTCAACAGGATATGGCTACACCTTC | TRBJ1-2 | TRBV9 | - | -
CASSELGTGELFF | TGTGCCAGCAGTGAACTAGGAACCGGGGAGCTGTTTTTT | TRBJ2-2 | TRBV6-1 | - | -
CAISESEGRAWEQYF | TGTGCCATCAGTGAGTCCGAGGGGAGGGCCTGGGAGCAGTACTTC | TRBJ2-7 | TRBV10-3 | - | TRBD2
CASKPGPANYEQYF | TGTGCCAGTAAGCCGGGACCAGCGAACTACGAGCAGTACTTC | TRBJ2-7 | TRBV19 | - | -
CASSLSGGGNTIYF | TGTGCCAGCAGTTTATCTGGCGGGGGAAACACCATATATTTT | TRBJ1-3 | TRBV27 | - | -
CASRKWEFTGELFF | TGTGCCAGCAGGAAGTGGGAATTCACCGGGGAGCTGTTTTTT | TRBJ2-2 | TRBV6-1 | - | -
CASSSLGWGASNQPQHF | TGTGCCAGCAGCTCGCTTGGGTGGGGCGCGAGCAATCAGCCCCAGCATTTT | TRBJ1-5 | TRBV5-6 | - | -
CASSLEGQETQYF | TGTGCCAGTAGTTTAGAAGGCCAAGAGACCCAGTACTTC | TRBJ2-5 | TRBV19 | - | -
CASSIGQGGRTGELFF | TGTGCCAGTAGTATAGGACAGGGAGGAAGGACCGGGGAGCTGTTTTTT | TRBJ2-2 | TRBV19 | - | -
CASGRQDTYEQYF | TGTGCCAGTGGTCGACAGGACACCTACGAGCAGTACTTC | TRBJ2-7 | TRBV19 | - | -